The clone carrying this TCR beta chain showed up just a few times. Its antigen is unidentified. CDR1 and CDR2 from the germline V gene are SGHRS and YFSETQ. The CDR3 has 12 residues. The V end was cut by 4 bases, the J end by 2 bases, with 6 bases between. These data originate in a study of cytomegalovirus exposure and HLA in healthy donors. Study results and caveats: Most observed TCR sequences were rare, whereas some public TCRs were detected in many donors. Upon later analysis, TCR association rates were observed to vary by HLA locus, being highest for DRB1 and lowest for HLA-C. Researchers counted around 180 TCR beta chains as cytomegalovirus-associated.

The PCR used 60 Vbeta and 13 Jbeta primers. Profiled with immunoSEQ multiplex PCR; TCRdb holds only in-frame clones, not every one. The sample includes 160,000 or so clones, 70% to 80% seen only once; the top ten take roughly 1.2%. The sample taken for sequencing was PBMCs. The V and J genes are TRBV5-1 and TRBJ2-5; D unclear. This receptor was identified in a woman in her fifties or sixties in good health and CMV-seronegative. The CDR3 reads CASSETQETQYF. Here the CDR3 DNA reads TGCGCCAGCAGCGAAACTCAAGAGACCCAGTACTTC.